The clone carrying this TCR beta chain was detected only a few times. The data stem from a study of blood T cells in healthy people across ages. The V end was cut by 4 bases, the J end by 4 bases, with 8 bases between. CDR1 is MNHEY and CDR2 is SMNVEV in the germline V gene (reference sequence). The CDR3 consists of 13 residues. Combining a sample-barcoded 5' primer with a J-beta primer mix, a second PCR ran for roughly 6 to 11 cycles. TCRdb reanalysed the 5' RACE reads using MiXCR and keeps one entry per CDR3 protein. The sample records around 1,000,000 distinct CDR3 sequences, about 23% being singletons. The donors, all healthy, were Caucasians living in Russia, aged roughly 6 to 100. The sample was also linked to a second study, of T cells of mothers and their children. From that paper: Using the M1S primer, the second PCR added sample barcodes along with 2-4 random nucleotides. Compared with unrelated pairs, related mother-child pairs had slightly higher, non-significant overlap.

The sample comprised blood. The chain combines TRBV27 with TRBJ1-5; a weak D match, TRBD1 (6 bases). The TCR originated in a girl aged 2-10 years in good health. CDR3 sequence (DNA): TGTGCCAGCAGTTGGGGGCATAATCAGCCCCAGCATTTT. This gives the protein CASSWGHNQPQHF.